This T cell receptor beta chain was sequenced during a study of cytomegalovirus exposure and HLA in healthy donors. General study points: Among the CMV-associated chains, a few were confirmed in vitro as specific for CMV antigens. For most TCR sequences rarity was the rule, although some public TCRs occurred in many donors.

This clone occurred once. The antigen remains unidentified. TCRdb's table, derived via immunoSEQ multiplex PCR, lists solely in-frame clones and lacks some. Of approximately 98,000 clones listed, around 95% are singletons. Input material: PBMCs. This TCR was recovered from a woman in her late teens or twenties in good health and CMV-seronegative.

CDR3 DNA sequence: TGTGCCAGCAGCTCCCGACAGGGAGAGGCTGAAGCTTTCTTT. Translation gives CASSSRQGEAEAFF. The rearrangement links TRBV7-2 to TRBJ1-1, with 7 bases aligning to TRBD1. The CDR3 is 14 amino acids. The germline V gene encodes CDR1 SGHTA and CDR2 FQGNSA. V lost 4 bases, J lost 6 bases, and 8 bases stayed unmatched. The full variable domain, its missing parts supplied by reference TRBV7-2 and TRBJ1-1, is GAGVSQSPSNKVTEKGKDVELRCDPISGHTALYWYRQSLGQGLEFLIYFQGNSAPDKSGLPSDRFSAERTGGSVSTLTIQRTQQEDSAVYLCASSSRQGEAEAFFGQGTRLTVV.